These 9 T cell receptor beta chains were sequenced from one sample in a study of blood T cell repertoires in COVID-19. The assay was immunoSEQ multiplex PCR, and TCRdb's table has in-frame clones only and misses some. The table has around 170,000 clones, 88% seen once. The sequencing sample was made of peripheral blood. These receptors all stem from a man aged 60 to 75 with acute or convalescent COVID-19.

CDR3 sequence reads: CASSIVTGGSYEQYF. The CDR3 bases are TGTGCCAGTAGTATAGTGACAGGGGGTTCCTACGAGCAGTACTTC. J is TRBJ2-7 and V is TRBV19, with 9 bases fitting TRBD1. The V segment lost 1 base and the J segment 1 base; nucleotides outside the gene matches: 2. The germline gives CDR1 LNHDA, CDR2 SQIVND (reference sequence). CDR3 length: 15 amino acids.

V and J are TRBV29-1 and TRBJ1-1; D gene uncertain. V shed 6 bases and J shed 4 bases, with 18 bases lying between them. CDR3 length: 14 amino acids. Germline V CDR1 and CDR2: SQVTM, ANQGSEA. The CDR3 spells CSVATMLDITEAFF. The DNA of the CDR3 is TGCAGCGTAGCTACCATGTTAGACATCACTGAAGCTTTCTTT.

The rearrangement links TRBV18 to TRBJ1-5; 8 positions agree with TRBD1. Germline V gene lookup returns CDR1 KGHSH and CDR2 LQKENI. V dropped 3 bases and J dropped 0; count of bases not matched to a gene: 4. This CDR3 has 16 amino acids. The CDR3 region has the DNA TGTGCCAGCTCACCGAACAGGGGGAATAGCAATCAGCCCCAGCATTTT. This gives the protein CASSPNRGNSNQPQHF.

The gene calls are TRBV6-4 and TRBJ1-5, with D maybe TRBD1 (6 bases). Germline-derived CDR1 and CDR2 are MRHNA and SNTAGT. The CDR3 has 13 amino acids. The germline V and J ends were trimmed by 4 bases and 3 bases, with 7 bases remaining between them. In DNA, the CDR3 is TGTGCCAGCAGTGCAGGGGCCAATCAGCCCCAGCATTTT. Protein product: CASSAGANQPQHF.

This chain joins TRBV29-1 and TRBJ2-2; perhaps TRBD2 as D (5 bases). CDR3 length: 14 residues. V shed 6 bases and J shed 1 base, with 12 bases lying between them. Germline lookup yields CDR1 SQVTM and CDR2 ANQGSEA. DNA of the CDR3: TGCAGCGTCCCCTCAGGAGGGAACACCGGGGAGCTGTTTTTT. Translating gives CSVPSGGNTGELFF.

This clone showed up just a few times. In DNA, the CDR3 is TGTGCCAGCAGCTCAGGGGGGCGGGGAAACTATGGCTACACCTTC. Its translation: CASSSGGRGNYGYTF. The genes are TRBV9 and TRBJ1-2; TRBD1 aligns across 7 bases. The junction had 8 bases not matched to a gene; V was cut back by 4 bases and J by 2 bases. The CDR3 sequence is 15 residues long. The germline gives CDR1 SGDLS, CDR2 YYNGEE.

This clone was counted once. V is TRBV28 and J is TRBJ2-7, with D maybe TRBD1 (5 bases). CDR1 and CDR2 from the germline V gene are MDHEN and SYDVKM. The CDR3 sequence is 14 residues long. With 7 bases removed from V and 2 bases from J, the gap between germline ends came to 15 bases. The CDR3 DNA reads as TGTGCCAGCACCATGGGGCAGAGTACCTACGAGCAGTACTTC. Its translation: CASTMGQSTYEQYF.

This clone was detected only a few times. J is TRBJ2-1 and V is TRBV9; D gene uncertain. The CDR3 loop spans 13 amino acids. Germline V gene lookup returns CDR1 SGDLS and CDR2 YYNGEE. V shed 0 bases and J shed 16 bases, with 17 bases lying between them. The CDR3 here is CASSVGVTPPKFF. CDR3 bases: TGTGCCAGCAGCGTAGGGGTGACACCCCCGAAATTCTTC.

This chain joins TRBV6-5 and TRBJ2-1; TRBD1 agrees at 9 bases. This CDR3 comprises 15 residues. V lost 5 bases and J lost 7; bases outside the gene matches: 9. Germline-derived CDR1 and CDR2 are MNHEY and SVGAGI. CDR3 coding DNA: TGTGCCAGCAGTCTCGGGACAGGGAGATGGAATGAGCAGTTCTTC. Encoded protein: CASSLGTGRWNEQFF.